This entry lists 11 T cell receptor beta chains sequenced from one sample in a study of blood T cell repertoires in COVID-19. Clones were read by immunoSEQ multiplex PCR, and TCRdb kept only the in-frame ones, dropping some. The table shows 130,000 to 150,000 clones, with approximately 88% occurring only once. Sequencing used PBMCs or T cells enriched from blood (not recorded which). Receptors originate from a woman in her twenties or thirties with acute COVID-19.

This sequence joins TRBV19 and TRBJ1-4; no clear D. V was cut by 3 bases and J by 3 bases, with 5 bases left in between. This CDR3 has 13 amino acids. The V gene's germline CDR1 is LNHDA and CDR2 SQIVND (reference sequence). The CDR3 nucleotides are TGTGCCAGTAGTATCACACCTAATGAAAAACTGTTTTTT. This gives the protein CASSITPNEKLFF.

The chain joins TRBV28 to TRBJ1-5; 8 bases fit TRBD1. V lost 2 bases to trimming and J lost 9 bases; unmatched junction nucleotides: 6. This CDR3 is 14 amino acids long. Germline V CDR1 and CDR2: MDHEN, SYDVKM. This CDR3 is CASSLEAGGWPQHF. In DNA form, the CDR3 reads TGTGCCAGCAGTTTAGAGGCAGGGGGCTGGCCCCAGCATTTT.

This clone appeared a single time. The chain recombines TRBV30 with TRBJ1-4; weak D call: TRBD1 (6 bases). The CDR3 runs to 14 residues. Germline-derived CDR1 and CDR2 are GTSNPN and SVGIG (reference sequence). The V gene lost 7 bases and the J gene lost 0 bases, with 12 bases spanning the gap. The CDR3 sequence is CAYTRGTTNEKLFF. Here the CDR3 DNA reads TGTGCCTACACCAGGGGTACAACTAATGAAAAACTGTTTTTT.

CDR3 nucleotides: TGTGCCAGCAACAGGGGGGACCGGGTGCGTAATGAAAAACTGTTTTTT. Amino acids: CASNRGDRVRNEKLFF. The gene calls are TRBV28 and TRBJ1-4; 8 positions agree with TRBD1. Trimming at V came to 7 bases and at J to 4 bases, leaving 11 bases not matched to a gene. CDR1 MDHEN and CDR2 SYDVKM come from the germline V gene. This CDR3 contains 16 residues. The full variable domain, in which reference TRBV28 and TRBJ1-4 provide the parts outside the CDR3, is DVKVTQSSRYLVKRTGEKVFLECVQDMDHENMFWYRQDPGLGLRLIYFSYDVKMKEKGDIPEGYSVSREKKERFSLILESASTNQTSMYLCASNRGDRVRNEKLFFGSGTQLSVL.

The chain uses TRBV9 and TRBJ2-1, with a weak D call TRBD2 (5 bases). Trimming cost V 3 bases and J 8 bases, with 15 bases left between them. Per the germline V gene, CDR1 is SGDLS and CDR2 is YYNGEE. CDR3 length: 14 amino acids. The CDR3 DNA sequence: TGTGCCAGCAGCGCCCCCGGGAAGGTTTATGAGCAGTTCTTC. The encoded protein is CASSAPGKVYEQFF. Full variable domain (outside the CDR3, taken from reference TRBV9 and TRBJ2-1): DSGVTQTPKHLITATGQRVTLRCSPRSGDLSVYWYQQSLDQGLQFLIQYYNGEERAKGNILERFSAQQFPDLHSELNLSSLELGDSALYFCASSAPGKVYEQFFGPGTRLTVL.

As to this clone: The same CDR3 is also encoded by other DNA sequences in this sample. The V gene is TRBV7-2, the J gene TRBJ2-1, with 10 bases that match TRBD2. V was pared by 2 bases and J by 7 bases, with 5 bases of the junction left unmatched. This CDR3 is 15 amino acids long. Germline assignment: CDR1 SGHTA and CDR2 FQGNSA. The DNA for the CDR3 is TGTGCCAGCAGCTTACTAGCGGGAGTAAGTAATGAGCAGTTCTTC. It translates to CASSLLAGVSNEQFF.

Here the CDR3 reads CASSLGGLGGYTF. The CDR3 DNA reads TGTGCCAGCAGTTTGGGGGGGCTGGGTGGCTACACCTTC. J is TRBJ1-2 and V is TRBV28, with D possibly TRBD1 on 6 matching bases. The V end was cut by 3 bases, the J end by 7 bases, with 12 bases between. The CDR3 contains 13 residues. The germline V gene encodes CDR1 MDHEN and CDR2 SYDVKM.

This rearrangement joins TRBV28 to TRBJ2-1, with D perhaps TRBD1 (6 bases). V lost 5 bases to trimming and J lost 6 bases, with 14 bases between them. CDR3 length: 14 amino acids. CDR1 is MDHEN and CDR2 is SYDVKM in the germline V gene. The CDR3 loop reads CASSPFTGFNEQFF. CDR3 DNA: TGTGCCAGCAGTCCCTTCACAGGGTTCAATGAGCAGTTCTTC. Full variable domain (remainder filled in from reference TRBV28 and TRBJ2-1): DVKVTQSSRYLVKRTGEKVFLECVQDMDHENMFWYRQDPGLGLRLIYFSYDVKMKEKGDIPEGYSVSREKKERFSLILESASTNQTSMYLCASSPFTGFNEQFFGPGTRLTVL.

The rearrangement joins TRBV7-8 to TRBJ1-6, with D possibly TRBD1 on 5 matching bases. The germline CDR1 and CDR2 sequences are SGHVS and FQNEAQ. V lost 5 bases, J lost 5 bases, and 13 bases lay in between. The length of the CDR3 is 15 residues. DNA of the CDR3: TGTGCCAGCAGCCCGCTCGGCAGGGATAATTCACCCCTCCACTTT. This codes for CASSPLGRDNSPLHF. The full variable domain, in which reference TRBV7-8 and TRBJ1-6 provide the parts outside the CDR3, is GAGVSQSPRYKVAKRGQDVALRCDPISGHVSLFWYQQALGQGPEFLTYFQNEAQLDKSGLPSDRFFAERPEGSVSTLKIQRTQQEDSAVYLCASSPLGRDNSPLHFGNGTRLTVT.

The CDR3 DNA sequence: TGCGCCAGCGGCTCGGGACAGGTGTTAGCTAACTATGGCTACACCTTC. It specifies CASGSGQVLANYGYTF. This chain links TRBV5-1 with TRBJ1-2; 8 positions match TRBD1. This CDR3 region has 16 residues. Looked up from germline, CDR1 is SGHRS and CDR2 is YFSETQ. The trim removed 7 bases at V and 0 bases at J, leaving 11 bases unmatched.

The chain combines TRBV6-5 with TRBJ1-5; 9 bases match TRBD1. Germline-derived CDR1 and CDR2 are MNHEY and SVGAGI. CDR3 length: 15 amino acids. V lost 5 bases, J lost 5 bases, and 7 bases stayed unmatched. In DNA, the CDR3 is TGTGCCAGCAGTCTCCGGGACAGGGAGGATCAGCCCCAGCATTTT. Translating gives CASSLRDREDQPQHF.